The TCR beta chain under discussion was sequenced for a study of T cells in Graves' hyperthyroidism and ophthalmopathy. Study results and limitations: The model forecast ophthalmopathy, anticipating it by a median approximately 6.1 months before onset. Researchers found most expanded thyroid clonotypes above 0.001 in blood as well.

It was considered stable Graves' hyperthyroidism when ophthalmopathy did not progress within 18 months. Lactation, pregnancy, other autoimmune disease or uncontrolled infection excluded patients. Points on this clonotype: Its cognate antigen is unknown.

The CDR3 length is 17 residues. The germline V gene encodes CDR1 SEHNR and CDR2 FQNEAQ (reference sequence). Between the trimmed V and J ends, which lost 2 bases and 4 bases, there was a span of 18 bases. Using RNA transcripts as the source, TCR beta CDR3 regions were amplified. When the TCR CDR3 underwent first-round RT-PCR, the HTBI primer set was used. TCRdb ran MiXCR on the multiplex PCR reads and lists one entry per CDR3 protein. The data show roughly 740,000 distinct CDR3 sequences, about a sixth seen once. This chain uses TRBV7-9 with TRBJ1-5; D not certain. The sequence came from a man aged 18 to 30 with Graves' hyperthyroidism. The sequenced sample was blood. The CDR3: CASSLIVSGVRNQPQHF. The CDR3 nucleotides read TGTGCCAGCAGCTTAATAGTGTCAGGAGTACGGAATCAGCCCCAGCATTTT.